Below, 4 T cell receptor beta chains from the same sample are listed, as sequenced in a study of shared clonotypes between healthy human individuals. The method was immunoSEQ multiplex PCR; TCRdb's version includes in-frame clones alone and lacks a portion of them. The table has about half a million clones, roughly 80% seen once. Sample: PBMCs. The receptors originated from a woman in her forties in good health. Some clones in this sample may be carry-over from other donors' samples.

This clone came up a few times. The identical CDR3 is also encoded by other nucleotide sequences in the sample. The gene calls are TRBV30 and TRBJ1-2; D is undetermined. The V and J ends lost 1 base and 5 bases respectively, with 8 bases between them. This CDR3 is built from 12 residues. Germline CDR1 is GTSNPN and CDR2 is SVGIG (reference sequence). The CDR3 here is CAWSAGGYGYTF. In DNA form, the CDR3 reads TGTGCCTGGAGTGCAGGAGGGTATGGCTACACCTTC.

The V call is TRBV6-6, the J call TRBJ1-1; perhaps TRBD1 as D (6 bases). Germline V CDR1 and CDR2: MNHNY, SVGAGI (reference sequence). The CDR3 is 13 residues long. Trimming removed 5 bases at V and 4 bases at J, with 11 bases between. Here the CDR3 DNA reads TGTGCCAGCAGTCAGACAGGACTCACTGAAGCTTTCTTT. Translation: CASSQTGLTEAFF.

This rearrangement joins TRBV18 to TRBJ2-7; D gene ambiguous. Trimming left V 3 bases short and J 0 bases short, with 9 bases between. The CDR3 consists of 14 residues. Germline CDR1 KGHSH, CDR2 LQKENI. The CDR3 here is CASSPRQNSYEQYF. CDR3 coding DNA: TGTGCCAGCTCACCGCGCCAAAACTCCTACGAGCAGTACTTC. Based on the CDR3 plus reference TRBV18 and TRBJ2-7, the full variable domain is NAGVMQNPRHLVRRRGQEARLRCSPMKGHSHVYWYRQLPEEGLKFMVYLQKENIIDESGMPKERFSAEFPKEGPSILRIQQVVRGDSAAYFCASSPRQNSYEQYFGPGTRLTVT.

The chain is built from TRBV25-1 and TRBJ2-2; 8 bases are a match to TRBD2. V lost 7 bases and J lost 6; bases outside the gene matches: 13. Germline CDR1 and CDR2: MGHDK and SYGVNS. The CDR3 sequence is 16 residues long. The CDR3 DNA reads TGTGCCAGCAAACGTGACGGGAGGGCCGCGGCCGGGGAGCTGTTTTTT. It specifies CASKRDGRAAAGELFF. The variable domain in full, with the rest retrieved from reference TRBV25-1 and TRBJ2-2, is EADIYQTPRYLVIGTGKKITLECSQTMGHDKMYWYQQDPGMELHLIHYSYGVNSTEKGDLSSESTVSRIRTEHFPLTLESARPSHTSQYLCASKRDGRAAAGELFFGEGSRLTVL.